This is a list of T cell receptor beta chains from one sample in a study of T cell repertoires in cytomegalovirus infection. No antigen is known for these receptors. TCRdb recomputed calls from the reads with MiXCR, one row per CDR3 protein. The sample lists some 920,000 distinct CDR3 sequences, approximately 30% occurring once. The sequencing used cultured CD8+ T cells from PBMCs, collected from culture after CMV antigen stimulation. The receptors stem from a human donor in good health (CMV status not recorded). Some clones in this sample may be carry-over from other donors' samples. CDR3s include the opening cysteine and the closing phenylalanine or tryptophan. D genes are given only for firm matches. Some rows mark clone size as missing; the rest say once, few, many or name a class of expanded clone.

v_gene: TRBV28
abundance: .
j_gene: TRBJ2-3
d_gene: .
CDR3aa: CASSLGLPRVDTQYF
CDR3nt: TGTGCCAGCAGTTTGGGACTCCCCCGCGTAGATACGCAGTATTTT

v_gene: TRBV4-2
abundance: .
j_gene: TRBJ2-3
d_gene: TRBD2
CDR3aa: CASSHLGASGEYTDTQYF
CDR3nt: TGTGCCAGCAGCCATCTGGGGGCTAGCGGGGAGTACACAGATACGCAGTATTTT

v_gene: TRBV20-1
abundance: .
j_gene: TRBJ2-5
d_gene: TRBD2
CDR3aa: CSTSPSGGKTQYF
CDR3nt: TGCAGTACCTCCCCATCGGGGGGGAAGACCCAGTACTTC

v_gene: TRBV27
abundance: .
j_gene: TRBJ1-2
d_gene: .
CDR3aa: CASSPGVPGHGYTF
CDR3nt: TGTGCCAGCAGTCCGGGTGTCCCGGGCCATGGCTACACCTTC

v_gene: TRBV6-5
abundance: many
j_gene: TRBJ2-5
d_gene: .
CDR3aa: CASSSPGIWETQYF
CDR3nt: TGTGCCAGCAGTTCACCAGGGATTTGGGAGACCCAGTACTTC

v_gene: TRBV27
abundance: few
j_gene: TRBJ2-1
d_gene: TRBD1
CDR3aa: CASSLAWDSWFGTNEQFF
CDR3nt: TGTGCCAGCAGTTTAGCGTGGGACAGCTGGTTTGGGACCAATGAGCAGTTCTTC

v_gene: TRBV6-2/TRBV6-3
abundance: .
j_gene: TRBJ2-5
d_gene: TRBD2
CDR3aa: CASSFGLAGGYETQYF
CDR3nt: TGTGCCAGCAGTTTCGGACTAGCGGGGGGATACGAGACCCAGTACTTC

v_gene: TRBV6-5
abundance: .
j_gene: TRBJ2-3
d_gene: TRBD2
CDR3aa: CASSYGLAGGGGTDTQYF
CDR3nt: TGTGCCAGCAGTTACGGCCTAGCGGGGGGGGGTGGTACAGATACGCAGTATTTT

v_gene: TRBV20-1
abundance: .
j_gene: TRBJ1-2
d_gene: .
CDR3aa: CSARPQTGGPDGYTF
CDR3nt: TGCAGTGCTAGACCACAAACAGGAGGGCCCGATGGCTACACCTTC

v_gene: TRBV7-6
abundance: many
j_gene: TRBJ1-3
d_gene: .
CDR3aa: CASSLNGGRNTIYF
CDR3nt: TGTGCCAGCAGCTTAAATGGGGGCCGAAACACCATATATTTT

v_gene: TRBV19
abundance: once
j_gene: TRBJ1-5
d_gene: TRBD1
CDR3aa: CASSIEGAYQQPQHF
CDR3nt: TGTGCCAGTAGTATCGAGGGGGCATATCAACAGCCCCAGCATTTT

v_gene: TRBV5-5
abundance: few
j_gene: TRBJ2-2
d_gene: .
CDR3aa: CASSSDENTGELFF
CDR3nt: TGTGCCAGCAGCTCGGACGAGAACACCGGGGAGCTGTTTTTT

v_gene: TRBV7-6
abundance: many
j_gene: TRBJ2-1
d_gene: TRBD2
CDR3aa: CASSLRVAGGPYEQFF
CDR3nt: TGTGCCAGCAGCTTACGTGTAGCGGGGGGGCCATATGAGCAGTTCTTC

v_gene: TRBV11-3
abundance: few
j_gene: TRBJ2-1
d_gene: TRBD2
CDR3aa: CASSFGGGIFYNEQFF
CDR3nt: TGTGCCAGCAGCTTTGGGGGGGGAATATTCTACAATGAGCAGTTCTTC

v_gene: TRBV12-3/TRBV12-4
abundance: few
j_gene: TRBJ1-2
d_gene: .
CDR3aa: CASSTTRVNYGYTF
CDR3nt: TGTGCCAGCAGTACCACTAGGGTTAACTATGGCTACACCTTC

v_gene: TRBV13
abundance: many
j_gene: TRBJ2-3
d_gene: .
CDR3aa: CASSLRGYSTDTQYF
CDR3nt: TGTGCCAGCAGCTTACGGGGATATAGCACAGATACGCAGTATTTT

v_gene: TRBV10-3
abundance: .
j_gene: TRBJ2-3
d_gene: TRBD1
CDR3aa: CAISGGQGEGTDTQYF
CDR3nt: TGTGCCATCAGTGGGGGACAGGGCGAGGGCACAGATACGCAGTATTTT

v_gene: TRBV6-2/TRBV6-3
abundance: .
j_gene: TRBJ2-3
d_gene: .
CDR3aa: CASSYSPAETTDTQYF
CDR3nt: TGTGCCAGCAGTTACTCACCAGCGGAGACCACAGATACGCAGTATTTT

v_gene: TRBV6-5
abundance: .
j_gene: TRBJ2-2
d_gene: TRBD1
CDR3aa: CASSYSRRTGNTGELFF
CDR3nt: TGTGCCAGCAGTTACTCGAGGAGGACAGGAAACACCGGGGAGCTGTTTTTT

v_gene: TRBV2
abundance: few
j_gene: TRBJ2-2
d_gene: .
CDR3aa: CASWARGYTGELFF
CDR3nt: TGTGCCAGCTGGGCACGGGGATACACCGGGGAGCTGTTTTTT

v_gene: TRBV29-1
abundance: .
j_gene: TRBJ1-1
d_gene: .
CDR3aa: CSARGLGSSMAFF
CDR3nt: TGCAGCGCCCGGGGCCTTGGAAGTTCGATGGCTTTCTTT

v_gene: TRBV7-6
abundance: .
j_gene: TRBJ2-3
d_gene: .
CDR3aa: CASSLDFLGDTQYF
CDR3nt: TGTGCCAGCAGCTTAGATTTCCTAGGAGATACGCAGTATTTT

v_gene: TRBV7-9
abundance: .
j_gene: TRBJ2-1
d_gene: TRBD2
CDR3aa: CASVSQAGGRVDEQFF
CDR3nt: TGTGCCAGCGTATCTCAAGCGGGGGGACGGGTCGATGAGCAGTTCTTC

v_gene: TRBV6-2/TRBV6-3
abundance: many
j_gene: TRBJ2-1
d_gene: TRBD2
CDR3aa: CASKSGGDYNEQFF
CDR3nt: TGTGCCAGCAAGAGCGGGGGGGATTACAATGAGCAGTTCTTC

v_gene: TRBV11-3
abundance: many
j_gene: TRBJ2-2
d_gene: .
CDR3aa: CASSSQGGTGELFF
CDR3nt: TGTGCCAGCAGCTCACAGGGTGGCACCGGGGAGCTGTTTTTT

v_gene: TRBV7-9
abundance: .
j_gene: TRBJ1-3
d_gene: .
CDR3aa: CASSTGAGYGNTIYF
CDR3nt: TGTGCCAGCAGCACCGGTGCGGGGTATGGAAACACCATATATTTT

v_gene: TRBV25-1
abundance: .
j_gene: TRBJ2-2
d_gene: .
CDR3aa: CASSELDTSTGELFF
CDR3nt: TGTGCCAGCAGTGAATTGGACACGAGCACCGGGGAGCTGTTTTTT

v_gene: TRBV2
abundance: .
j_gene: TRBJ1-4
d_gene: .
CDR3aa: CASSDTGSSNEKLFF
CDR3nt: TGTGCCAGCAGTGACACAGGGTCGTCGAATGAAAAACTGTTTTTT

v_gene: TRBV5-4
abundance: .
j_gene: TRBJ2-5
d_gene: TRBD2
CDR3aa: CASSSPGTSGGAETQYF
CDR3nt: TGTGCCAGCAGCTCTCCAGGGACTAGCGGGGGGGCGGAGACCCAGTACTTC

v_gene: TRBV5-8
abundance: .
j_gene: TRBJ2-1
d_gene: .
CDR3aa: CASSLSGMGVDEQFF
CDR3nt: TGTGCCAGCAGCTTGTCGGGGATGGGGGTCGATGAGCAGTTCTTC

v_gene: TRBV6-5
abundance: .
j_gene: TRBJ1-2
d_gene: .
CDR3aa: CASSYTAGDYGYTF
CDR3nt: TGTGCCAGCAGTTACACGGCAGGGGACTATGGCTACACCTTC

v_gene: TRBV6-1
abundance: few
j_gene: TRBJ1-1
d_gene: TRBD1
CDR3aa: CASRTDRGTGYGEAFF
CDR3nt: TGTGCCAGCAGAACCGACAGGGGAACTGGGTACGGTGAAGCTTTCTTT

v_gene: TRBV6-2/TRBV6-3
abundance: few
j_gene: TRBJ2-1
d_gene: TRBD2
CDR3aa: CASSYLQTSGYYNEQFF
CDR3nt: TGTGCCAGCAGTTACTTACAGACTAGCGGCTACTACAATGAGCAGTTCTTC

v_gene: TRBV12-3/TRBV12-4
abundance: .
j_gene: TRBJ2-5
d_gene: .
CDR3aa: CASSYYDGGETQYF
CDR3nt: TGTGCCAGCAGTTACTACGATGGGGGGGAGACCCAGTACTTC

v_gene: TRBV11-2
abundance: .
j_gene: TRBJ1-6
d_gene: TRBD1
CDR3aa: CASSFWGQGYDNSPLHF
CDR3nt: TGTGCCAGCAGCTTCTGGGGACAGGGCTACGATAATTCACCCCTCCACTTT

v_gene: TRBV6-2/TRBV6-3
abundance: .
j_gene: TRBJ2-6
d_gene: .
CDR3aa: CASSYNIQPSGANVLTF
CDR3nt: TGTGCCAGCAGTTATAATATCCAGCCCTCTGGGGCCAACGTCCTGACTTTC

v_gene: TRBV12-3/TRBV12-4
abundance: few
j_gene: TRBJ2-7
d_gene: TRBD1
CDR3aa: CASSHVGQGDEQYF
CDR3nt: TGTGCCAGCAGTCACGTGGGACAGGGGGACGAGCAGTACTTC

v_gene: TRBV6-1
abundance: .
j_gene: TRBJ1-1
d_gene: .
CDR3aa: CASSESFLTENTEAFF
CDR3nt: TGTGCCAGCAGTGAATCCTTCCTGACTGAGAACACTGAAGCTTTCTTT

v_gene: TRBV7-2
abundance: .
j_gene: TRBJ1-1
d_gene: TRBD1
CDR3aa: CASSFRGFNTEAFF
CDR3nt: TGTGCCAGCAGCTTCAGGGGGTTTAACACTGAAGCTTTCTTT

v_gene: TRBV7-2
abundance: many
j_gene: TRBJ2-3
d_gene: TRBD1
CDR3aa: CASSPTPGQGLDTQYF
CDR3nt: TGTGCCAGCAGCCCCACCCCGGGACAGGGGCTAGATACGCAGTATTTT

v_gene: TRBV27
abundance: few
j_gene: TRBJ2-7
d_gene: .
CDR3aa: CASSLDSSKEQYF
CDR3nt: TGTGCCAGCAGTTTAGACAGTTCTAAGGAGCAGTACTTC

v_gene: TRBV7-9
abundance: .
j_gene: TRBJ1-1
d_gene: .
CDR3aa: CASSKDSEAFF
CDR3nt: TGTGCCAGCAGCAAAGACTCTGAAGCTTTCTTT

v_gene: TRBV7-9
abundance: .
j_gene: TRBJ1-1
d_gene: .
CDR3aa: CASSLGLGVNTEAFF
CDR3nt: TGTGCCAGCAGCTTAGGGCTGGGGGTGAACACTGAAGCTTTCTTT

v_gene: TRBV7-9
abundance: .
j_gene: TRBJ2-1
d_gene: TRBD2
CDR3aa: CASSFRSGGANEQFF
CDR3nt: TGTGCCAGCAGCTTCCGTAGCGGGGGGGCCAATGAGCAGTTCTTC

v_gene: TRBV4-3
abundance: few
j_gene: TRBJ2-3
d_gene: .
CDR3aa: CASSQEPEGSRDTQYF
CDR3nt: TGCGCCAGCAGCCAAGAACCCGAGGGTTCCAGAGATACGCAGTATTTT

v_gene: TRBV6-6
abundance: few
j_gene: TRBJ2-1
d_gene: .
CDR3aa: CASTRGYREINEQFF
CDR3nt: TGTGCCAGCACTAGGGGATACCGGGAGATCAATGAGCAGTTCTTC

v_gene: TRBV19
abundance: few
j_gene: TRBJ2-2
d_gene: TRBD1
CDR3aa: CASRTGTTGELFF
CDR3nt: TGTGCCAGTAGGACAGGGACCACCGGGGAGCTGTTTTTT

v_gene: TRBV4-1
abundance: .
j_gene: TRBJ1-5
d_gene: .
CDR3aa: CASSHSEQGGQPQHF
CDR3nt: TGCGCCAGCAGCCATTCTGAACAGGGTGGTCAGCCCCAGCATTTT

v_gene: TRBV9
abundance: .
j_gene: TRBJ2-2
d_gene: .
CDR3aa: CASSVNPTANTGELFF
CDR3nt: TGTGCCAGCAGCGTAAATCCTACGGCGAACACCGGGGAGCTGTTTTTT

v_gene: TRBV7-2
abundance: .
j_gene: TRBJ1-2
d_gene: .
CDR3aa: CASSLVEGTLVPIYGYTF
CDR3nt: TGTGCCAGCAGCTTAGTGGAAGGGACGCTCGTACCTATTTATGGCTACACCTTC

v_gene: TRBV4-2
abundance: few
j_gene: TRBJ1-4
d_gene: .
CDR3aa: CASSQDAAAGATNEKLFF
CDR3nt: TGTGCCAGCAGCCAAGATGCGGCAGCCGGGGCAACTAATGAAAAACTGTTTTTT

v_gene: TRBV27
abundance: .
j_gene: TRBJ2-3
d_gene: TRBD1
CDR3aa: CASSLGTGGAPQYF
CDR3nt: TGTGCCAGCAGTTTAGGGACAGGGGGCGCTCCGCAGTATTTT

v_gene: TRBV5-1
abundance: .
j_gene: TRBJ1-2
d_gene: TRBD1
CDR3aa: CASSGAPGQGAQGYTF
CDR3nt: TGCGCCAGCAGCGGAGCCCCGGGACAGGGGGCGCAAGGCTACACCTTC

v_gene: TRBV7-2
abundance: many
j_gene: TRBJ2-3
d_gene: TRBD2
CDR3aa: CASSRLSGAGGDSDTQYF
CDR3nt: TGTGCCAGCAGCCGTTTGTCGGGAGCGGGGGGCGATTCAGATACGCAGTATTTT